The 27 T cell receptor beta chains in this list originate from one sample, sequenced in a study of T cell changes during pregnancy in multiple sclerosis. Clones were read by immunoSEQ multiplex PCR, and TCRdb kept only the in-frame ones, dropping some. Altogether 55,000 to 75,000 clones are present, roughly 94% being singletons, with the ten largest covering roughly 1.6%. The starting material was peripheral blood, obtained after pregnancy. These receptors all stem from a female donor with multiple sclerosis, enrolled in a pregnancy study.

The chain is built from TRBV5-5 and TRBJ1-2, with TRBD1 matching over 12 bases. With V trimmed by 0 bases and J by 8 bases, 8 bases remained unmatched. Looked up from germline, CDR1 is SGHKS and CDR2 is YYEKEE (reference sequence). This CDR3 is built from 16 residues. The CDR3 coding sequence is TGTGCCAGCAGCTTGGGGTCGGGACAGGGGGCAGGGGGCTACACCTTC. Translating it yields CASSLGSGQGAGGYTF.

The V call is TRBV10-2, the J call TRBJ2-5, with TRBD2 matching 13 bases. Trimming removed 4 bases from V and 2 bases from J; junction bases left unmatched: 4. Germline V gene sequence: CDR1 WSHSY, CDR2 SAAADI. There are 16 residues in the CDR3. CDR3: CASSAGTSGDQETQYF. The CDR3 DNA reads TGCGCCAGCAGTGCCGGGACTAGCGGGGATCAAGAGACCCAGTACTTC.

The gene calls are TRBV7-9 and TRBJ2-7; 8 nucleotides line up with TRBD2. The CDR3 is made up of 15 amino acids. The ends lost 1 base at V and 2 bases at J; junction bases unmatched: 4. Germline-derived CDR1 and CDR2 are SEHNR and FQNEAQ (reference sequence). The CDR3 protein is CASSLGAGGPYEQYF. The CDR3 DNA follows: TGTGCCAGCAGCTTAGGTGCGGGAGGACCCTACGAGCAGTACTTC.

This chain joins TRBV7-2 and TRBJ2-7; the match to TRBD2 covers 11 bases. V lost 2 bases and J lost 10; bases outside the gene matches: 1. Germline V gene data show CDR1 as SGHTA and CDR2 as FQGNSA. This CDR3 contains 12 residues. CDR3 in amino acids: CASSLTSGRQYF. The CDR3 DNA reads TGTGCCAGCAGCTTAACTAGCGGGAGACAGTACTTC.

This rearrangement joins TRBV19 to TRBJ2-4; possible D gene TRBD2, 6 bases. CDR1 is LNHDA, CDR2 SQIVND, per germline (reference sequence). V was clipped by 1 base and J by 2 bases, with 24 bases between them. This CDR3 is 20 amino acids long. CDR3 loop: CASSIVGTGVSVVTKNIQYF. The CDR3, as DNA: TGTGCCAGTAGTATAGTTGGAACGGGAGTGTCGGTTGTGACCAAAAACATTCAGTACTTC.

The chain couples TRBV7-2 to TRBJ2-7; D call uncertain. The CDR3 spans 12 residues. V was clipped by 2 bases and J by 5 bases, with 7 bases between them. The germline V gene has CDR1 SGHTA and CDR2 FQGNSA. The CDR3 bases are TGTGCCAGCAGCTTATATCTCCACGAGCAGTACTTC. Its protein is CASSLYLHEQYF.

The chain uses TRBV9 and TRBJ2-7; D remains unclear. Trimming removed 4 bases at V and 6 bases at J, with 14 bases between. Looked up from germline, CDR1 is SGDLS and CDR2 is YYNGEE. The CDR3 runs 13 residues. As DNA, the CDR3 is TGTGCCAGCAGCCCCCAAGAGGTAGGCGAGCAGTACTTC. Its protein is CASSPQEVGEQYF.

This chain joins TRBV29-1 and TRBJ1-1; TRBD1 matches 7 bases. The CDR3 covers 12 residues. The germline gives CDR1 SQVTM, CDR2 ANQGSEA. Trimming at V came to 6 bases and at J to 6 bases, leaving 7 bases not matched to a gene. The CDR3 DNA is TGCAGCGTGTCATACAGGGGTTCTGAAGCTTTCTTT. This sequence encodes CSVSYRGSEAFF. Supplemented by reference TRBV29-1 and TRBJ1-1, the full variable domain reads SAVISQKPSRDICQRGTSLTIQCQVDSQVTMMFWYRQQPGQSLTLIATANQGSEATYESGFVIDKFPISRPNLTFSTLTVSNMSPEDSSIYLCSVSYRGSEAFFGQGTRLTVV.

This rearrangement joins TRBV30 to TRBJ2-1, with 8 bases identical to TRBD2. The CDR3 spans 15 residues. The germline V gene has CDR1 GTSNPN and CDR2 SVGIG (reference sequence). J lost 5 bases, V lost 2 bases, and 8 bases had no gene match. CDR3 residues: CAWSLGRAFHNEQFF. The CDR3 DNA sequence: TGTGCCTGGAGTCTCGGGAGGGCCTTTCACAATGAGCAGTTCTTC.

The rearrangement links TRBV30 to TRBJ1-2; TRBD1 agrees at 7 bases. The V and J ends lost 2 bases and 8 bases, in that order; junction bases with no gene match: 5. Germline loops: CDR1 GTSNPN, CDR2 SVGIG (reference sequence). CDR3 length equals 12 residues. The CDR3 DNA reads TGTGCCTGGAGTCCAACAGGGGTGGGCTACACCTTC. As protein: CAWSPTGVGYTF.

The chain employs TRBV18 and TRBJ2-3, with 8 nucleotides matching TRBD1. The CDR3 is 17 amino acids. Trimming removed 0 bases from V and 0 bases from J; junction bases left unmatched: 5. Germline V gives CDR1 KGHSH, CDR2 LQKENI. CDR3 region: CASSPPRQGTSTDTQYF. Here the CDR3 DNA reads TGTGCCAGCTCACCACCCCGACAGGGGACTAGCACAGATACGCAGTATTTT.

J is TRBJ1-5 and V is TRBV6-1, with D perhaps TRBD1 (5 bases). Looked up from germline, CDR1 is MNHNS and CDR2 is SASEGT. CDR3 length: 14 amino acids. The germline V and J ends were trimmed by 7 bases and 6 bases, with 16 bases remaining between them. The CDR3 DNA sequence: TGTGCCAGCACGAACCAGGGAGGTACTCAGCCCCAGCATTTT. It yields the protein CASTNQGGTQPQHF.

V is TRBV4-1 and J is TRBJ1-1; D is unresolved. The CDR3 is made up of 16 amino acids. The V end was cut by 5 bases, the J end by 3 bases, with 19 bases between. CDR1 and CDR2 (germline): MGHRA, YSYEKL. The CDR3 sequence is CASSARPARRDTEAFF. For the CDR3, the DNA is TGCGCCAGCAGCGCCCGACCAGCAAGGAGGGACACTGAAGCTTTCTTT.

The chain recombines TRBV19 with TRBJ2-1, with 10 bases that match TRBD2. Per the germline V gene, CDR1 is LNHDA and CDR2 is SQIVND (reference sequence). This CDR3 contains 16 residues. Germline trimming cut 5 bases from V and 8 bases from J; bases unmatched to any gene: 12. The CDR3 sequence: CASSVISGRNRDEQFF. Written as DNA, the CDR3 is TGTGCCAGTAGTGTAATTAGCGGGAGGAATCGCGATGAGCAGTTCTTC.

The chain links TRBV4-1 to TRBJ2-7; D is possibly TRBD1 (6 bases). CDR1 is MGHRA and CDR2 is YSYEKL in the germline V gene. The V gene lost 2 bases and the J gene lost 6 bases, with 11 bases spanning the gap. The CDR3 covers 13 residues. Here the CDR3 reads CASSQPQGSEQYF. CDR3 DNA: TGCGCCAGCAGCCAACCACAGGGATCCGAGCAGTACTTC.

The V and J genes are TRBV2 and TRBJ1-1, with 8 bases identical to TRBD1. V was pared by 6 bases and J by 2 bases, with 5 bases of the junction left unmatched. CDR1 is SNHLY and CDR2 is FYNNEI in the germline V gene. The CDR3 extends over 14 amino acids. CDR3 sequence reads: CASRKDRGNTEAFF. CDR3 nucleotides: TGTGCCAGCAGAAAAGACAGGGGTAACACTGAAGCTTTCTTT.

V is TRBV10-3 and J is TRBJ1-2, with TRBD1 matching 7 bases. This CDR3 is 12 amino acids long. The ends lost 7 bases at V and 8 bases at J; junction bases unmatched: 7. Germline V gene data show CDR1 as ENHRY and CDR2 as SYGVKD. The CDR3 DNA sequence: TGTGCCATCACTCGACAGGGCGGCGGCTACACCTTC. It yields the protein CAITRQGGGYTF.

This sequence joins TRBV6-6 and TRBJ2-2; D is possibly TRBD2 (5 bases). This CDR3 has 15 residues. Germline loops: CDR1 MNHNY, CDR2 SVGAGI (reference sequence). The ends were cut back, 5 bases at V and 2 bases at J, with 12 bases in the middle. The CDR3 DNA reads TGTGCCAGCAGTATCCCAGGAGGTAACACCGGGGAGCTGTTTTTT. This sequence encodes CASSIPGGNTGELFF.

The CDR3 sequence is CAWSLGDYGYTF. The CDR3 DNA reads as TGTGCCTGGAGTCTAGGTGACTATGGCTACACCTTC. The V gene is TRBV30, the J gene TRBJ1-2; D call uncertain. V lost 2 bases to trimming and J lost 3 bases, with 7 bases between them. CDR1 is GTSNPN and CDR2 is SVGIG in the germline V gene (reference sequence). The CDR3 runs 12 residues.

This chain joins TRBV11-2 and TRBJ2-1; D is possibly TRBD2 (6 bases). Per the germline V gene, CDR1 is SGHAT and CDR2 is FQNNGV. The CDR3 extends over 15 amino acids. V lost 1 base to trimming and J lost 4 bases, with 11 bases between them. The DNA for the CDR3 is TGTGCCAGCAGCTTAGTTGGCGGGATGTACAATGAGCAGTTCTTC. This sequence encodes CASSLVGGMYNEQFF.

The CDR3 nucleotides are TGTGCCAGCATTTCCCTAGCGGGCATAGGGCCTGGCACAGATACGCAGTATTTT. Encoded protein: CASISLAGIGPGTDTQYF. V is TRBV28 and J is TRBJ2-3; TRBD2 matches at 8 bases. V lost 7 bases to trimming and J lost 1 base; unmatched junction nucleotides: 16. Per the germline V gene, CDR1 is MDHEN and CDR2 is SYDVKM. This CDR3 has 18 residues.

The rearrangement links TRBV6-1 to TRBJ1-5; D gene unclear. Trimming pared 4 bases from V and 1 base from J, leaving 14 bases between. This CDR3 contains 16 residues. Germline CDR1 is MNHNS and CDR2 is SASEGT. The CDR3 loop is CASSAQWASSNQPQHF. CDR3 DNA: TGTGCCAGCAGTGCGCAATGGGCCAGCAGCAATCAGCCCCAGCATTTT.

J is TRBJ1-2 and V is TRBV10-3; D uncertain. Trimming left V 2 bases short and J 0 bases short, with 10 bases between. CDR1 is ENHRY and CDR2 is SYGVKD in the germline V gene. The CDR3 extends over 15 amino acids. CDR3 bases: TGTGCCATCAGTGAGAGTCCGGTTACTAACTATGGCTACACCTTC. Its translation: CAISESPVTNYGYTF.

V and J are TRBV18 and TRBJ2-7, with unresolved D. Germline V lookup: CDR1 KGHSH, CDR2 LQKENI. Trimming shortened V by 3 bases and J by 5 bases, and 5 bases separated the two germline ends. There are 11 residues in the CDR3. The CDR3 bases are TGTGCCAGCTCACCGAGCCACGAGCAGTACTTC. Translation gives CASSPSHEQYF.

The rearrangement links TRBV19 to TRBJ2-1, with D possibly TRBD2 on 5 matching bases. CDR3 size: 14 residues. Trimming cost V 7 bases and J 8 bases, with 18 bases left between them. Germline CDR1 is LNHDA and CDR2 is SQIVND (reference sequence). CDR3 residues: CASTPRGPMDEQFF. Written as DNA, the CDR3 is TGTGCCAGTACCCCTCGCGGGCCGATGGATGAGCAGTTCTTC.

The chain carries TRBV29-1 and TRBJ2-1, with 8 positions matching TRBD2. The germline gives CDR1 SQVTM, CDR2 ANQGSEA. Trimming removed 3 bases from V and 4 bases from J; junction bases left unmatched: 11. The CDR3 loop spans 16 amino acids. Written as DNA, the CDR3 is TGCAGCGTTGATGTGGAGCGGGAGAGGGCGTACAATGAGCAGTTCTTC. Translating it yields CSVDVERERAYNEQFF.

Only one count was recorded for this clone. This chain uses TRBV7-2 with TRBJ1-1; a possible D gene is TRBD1 (5 bases). Between the trimmed V and J ends, which lost 3 bases and 3 bases, there was a span of 14 bases. Germline V gene data show CDR1 as SGHTA and CDR2 as FQGNSA. The CDR3 extends over 15 amino acids. CDR3 amino acids: CASSFFQGRDTEAFF. The CDR3 coding sequence is TGTGCCAGCAGCTTTTTCCAGGGTAGGGACACTGAAGCTTTCTTT. Drawing the rest from reference TRBV7-2 and TRBJ1-1, the complete variable domain is GAGVSQSPSNKVTEKGKDVELRCDPISGHTALYWYRQSLGQGLEFLIYFQGNSAPDKSGLPSDRFSAERTGGSVSTLTIQRTQQEDSAVYLCASSFFQGRDTEAFFGQGTRLTVV.